The next 14 T cell receptor beta chains were all read from a single sample in a study of regulatory T cells in long-lasting Graves disease. Documented time point: newly diagnosed GD, antithyroid drugs for less than 3 months. The TCR library was prepared using RNA isolated from PBMCs. Through Arm-PCR of CDR3 regions and iRepertoire HTBI primers, TCR beta libraries were built. A single record per CDR3 protein comes from TCRdb applying MiXCR to the multiplex PCR reads. The profile shows hundreds of thousands of distinct CDR3 sequences, 16% of them singletons. Another study also made use of these data, one on T cells in Graves' hyperthyroidism and ophthalmopathy.

The sequences come from peripheral blood mononuclear cells (PBMCs), collected at new diagnosis, from a patient treated with antithyroid drugs. The source of these receptors is a woman aged 25-40 years with Graves disease.

This clonotype occurred many times. This chain joins TRBV2 and TRBJ2-2; no definite D call. The ends were cut back, 3 bases at V and 2 bases at J, with 10 bases in the middle. CDR1 and CDR2 from the germline V gene are SNHLY and FYNNEI. This CDR3 has 15 amino acids. The CDR3 bases are TGTGCCAGCAGTGAGGGGATGGGAAACACCGGGGAGCTGTTTTTT. Its protein product is CASSEGMGNTGELFF.

A few counts support this clonotype. DNA for the CDR3: TGCGCCAGCAGCTCCGGACTAGATCGAGATACGCAGTATTTT. Translating it yields CASSSGLDRDTQYF. The J gene is TRBJ2-3, the V gene TRBV5-1; 7 positions agree with TRBD2. CDR1 is SGHRS and CDR2 is YFSETQ in the germline V gene. The trim removed 3 bases at V and 5 bases at J, leaving 6 bases unmatched. This CDR3 comprises 14 residues.

In this sample, this clonotype turned up a few times. The chain is built from TRBV30 and TRBJ2-7; a possible D gene is TRBD2 (5 bases). Germline V CDR1 and CDR2: GTSNPN, SVGIG (reference sequence). The CDR3 contains 12 residues. The V end lost 4 bases, the J end lost 1 base, and 8 bases lay between the germline ends. CDR3 coding DNA: TGTGCCTGGAAGGGCGGGTCCTACGAGCAGTACTTC. It yields the protein CAWKGGSYEQYF. Full variable domain (missing parts from reference TRBV30 and TRBJ2-7): SQTIHQWPATLVQPVGSPLSLECTVEGTSNPNLYWYRQAAGRGLQLLFYSVGIGQISSEVPQNLSASRPQDRQFILSSKKLLLSDSGFYLCAWKGGSYEQYFGPGTRLTVT.

This clonotype has a handful of counts. The V and J genes are TRBV28 and TRBJ1-2, with a weak D call TRBD1 (6 bases). This CDR3 is built from 15 residues. Trimming removed 8 bases at V and 4 bases at J, with 20 bases between. The germline gives CDR1 MDHEN, CDR2 SYDVKM. The CDR3 protein is CASRQGRGRFYGYTF. CDR3 sequence (DNA): TGTGCCAGCCGCCAGGGGAGGGGACGCTTCTATGGCTACACCTTC.

This clonotype was picked up a small number of times. This rearrangement joins TRBV5-1 to TRBJ1-1, with unresolved D. This CDR3 region has 15 residues. V shed 0 bases and J shed 0 bases, with 9 bases lying between them. The germline gives CDR1 SGHRS, CDR2 YFSETQ. CDR3 region: CASSLVGRMNTEAFF. For the CDR3, the DNA is TGCGCCAGCAGCTTGGTTGGGCGGATGAACACTGAAGCTTTCTTT.

A word on this clonotype: A read error may explain this, as a much larger clone is one base away. The chain uses TRBV27 and TRBJ2-1; 14 positions agree with TRBD2. V dropped 7 bases and J dropped 10; count of bases not matched to a gene: 15. Germline loops: CDR1 MNHEY, CDR2 SMNVEV (reference sequence). This CDR3 spans 17 amino acids. CDR3 nucleotides: TGTGCCAGCACGGGGGAGGGGACTAGCGGGAGTTCCTACGAGCAGTTCTTC. It specifies CASTGEGTSGSSYEQFF.

The genes are TRBV12-3 or TRBV12-4 and TRBJ1-3; TRBD1 might be the D (5 bases). Trimming removed 5 bases from V and 0 bases from J, with 14 bases in between. The CDR3 is 16 amino acids. This CDR3 is CASSPDSIYSGNTIYF. CDR3 nucleotide sequence: TGTGCCAGCAGTCCCGACAGCATATACTCTGGAAACACCATATATTTT.

The chain carries TRBV28 and TRBJ1-1; D is uncertain. V shed 5 bases and J shed 4 bases, with 14 bases lying between them. Germline V lookup: CDR1 MDHEN, CDR2 SYDVKM. CDR3 length: 14 amino acids. Here the CDR3 reads CASSPPAGGTEAFF. DNA for the CDR3: TGTGCCAGCAGTCCCCCGGCGGGAGGCACTGAAGCTTTCTTT.

This clonotype was recorded at least ten times. This chain links TRBV2 with TRBJ2-7; TRBD2 matches at 9 bases. The germline gives CDR1 SNHLY, CDR2 FYNNEI. J gave up 2 bases and V 0 bases, and 5 bases lay outside the gene matches. The CDR3 has 16 residues. CDR3 sequence: CASSEAGTSKAYEQYF. CDR3 DNA sequence: TGTGCCAGCAGTGAAGCAGGGACTAGCAAGGCCTACGAGCAGTACTTC. The complete variable domain, with remaining parts taken from reference TRBV2 and TRBJ2-7, reads EPEVTQTPSHQVTQMGQEVILRCVPISNHLYFYWYRQILGQKVEFLVSFYNNEISEKSEIFDDQFSVERPDGSNFTLKIRSTKLEDSAMYFCASSEAGTSKAYEQYFGPGTRLTVT.

This clonotype was picked up many times. V usage is TRBV6-1 and J usage is TRBJ2-7; 10 positions match TRBD1. V was pared by 8 bases and J by 4 bases, with 2 bases of the junction left unmatched. There are 12 residues in the CDR3. Germline-derived CDR1 and CDR2 are MNHNS and SASEGT. This chain's CDR3 is CASDRGQYEQYF. The CDR3 DNA is TGTGCCAGCGACAGGGGGCAATACGAGCAGTACTTC.

Ten or more counts support this clonotype. This chain links TRBV3-1 with TRBJ2-7; a possible D gene is TRBD1 (6 bases). CDR1 is LGHDT, CDR2 YNNKEL, per germline (reference sequence). Trimming shortened V by 3 bases and J by 0 bases, and 6 bases separated the two germline ends. The CDR3 extends over 13 amino acids. The CDR3 DNA sequence: TGTGCCAGCAGCCACAGGGGCTCCTACGAGCAGTACTTC. As protein: CASSHRGSYEQYF.

This clonotype was observed a handful of times. The chain links TRBV28 to TRBJ1-5, with no clear D. The CDR3 has 15 residues. With 4 bases removed from V and 1 base from J, the gap between germline ends came to 11 bases. Germline CDR1 MDHEN, CDR2 SYDVKM. In DNA form, the CDR3 reads TGTGCCAGCAGTTCGGGGAGGGCGAGCAATCAGCCCCAGCATTTT. Translation: CASSSGRASNQPQHF.

The V gene is TRBV5-8, the J gene TRBJ1-1; D uncertain. CDR1 and CDR2 from the germline V gene are SGHTS and YDEGEE. Between the trimmed V and J ends, which lost 4 bases and 0 bases, there was a span of 16 bases. This CDR3 region has 16 residues. CDR3: CASSPPAGEMNTEAFF. The DNA of the CDR3 is TGTGCCAGCAGCCCACCGGCCGGGGAGATGAACACTGAAGCTTTCTTT.

This clonotype was observed at least ten times. The DNA is omitted, as the CDR3 cannot be located on it reliably, and the CDR3 follows TCRdb's listing. This rearrangement joins TRBV28 to TRBJ2-1. The CDR3 sequence runs 17 residues, both termini included. The germline gives CDR1 MDHEN, CDR2 SYDVKM. The CDR3 here is CASSSSGIRTKNNEQFF.